These T cell receptor beta chains were read from a single sample in a study of CD8 T cells in Susac syndrome. MiXCR was run by TCRdb on the immunoSEQ multiplex PCR reads, yielding one entry per CDR3 protein. The sample holds hundreds of thousands of distinct CDR3 sequences, less than 95% seen once. Sequenced material: CD4+ T cells from PBMCs. The receptors here all came from a human donor with Susac syndrome. Both conserved end residues are part of each CDR3. The D gene is left open where the match is weak. Clone size is not always given. Where it is, it says once, few, many or a class for expanded clones.

. | TRBV15 | . | CATSSLQGHYGYTF
. | TRBV10-3 | . | CAISESTFSNSPLHF
. | TRBV30 | . | CAWSSDSYNSPLHF
. | TRBV6-2/TRBV6-3 | . | CASSHPLGGQETQYF
. | TRBV4-3 | . | CASSRSVGGTTDYGYTF
TRBD2 | TRBV20-1 | . | CSARVVAGVYNEQFF
TRBD1 | TRBV7-2 | . | CASSLTRTGEDTQYF
TRBD1 | TRBV20-1 | once | CSASDRGSPADTQYF
. | TRBV2 | . | CASRAPGGDQPQHF
. | TRBV18 | few | CASSPLAGDEQYF
TRBD2 | TRBV9 | . | CASSVAGSGVTETQYF
TRBD1 | TRBV24-1 | . | CATSESGTGPTIEQFF
. | TRBV7-2 | . | CASSSPGGETQYF
TRBD2 | TRBV4-3 | . | CASSQLNGGGGTDTQYF
. | TRBV6-4 | . | CASSDYRVEDTQYF
. | TRBV12-3/TRBV12-4 | . | CASSIWDQNIEQFF
TRBD1 | TRBV20-1 | once | CSATTGVNQPQHF
TRBD2 | TRBV7-2 | . | CASSSVAGGSYNEQFF
. | TRBV30 | . | CAWSDRTEAFF
. | TRBV20-1 | . | CSASRQAGVEKLFF
TRBD2 | TRBV11-1 | . | CASSLDRGGNTGELFF
. | TRBV20-1 | . | CSAKGLLQETQYF
. | TRBV5-1 | . | CASRPEINTEAFF
. | TRBV12-3/TRBV12-4 | . | CASSYRTASGNTIYF
TRBD1 | TRBV19 | . | CASSITGDERWNYGYTF
TRBD1 | TRBV20-1 | . | CSAGDRGTYEQYF
TRBD2 | TRBV28 | once | CASSFWTSGGQETQYF
. | TRBV16 | . | CASSPTSPEQFF
. | TRBV6-2/TRBV6-3 | . | CATSGPEAFF
. | TRBV5-1 | . | CASSLVGQNTGELFF
. | TRBV27 | . | CASSSLNRAGYGYTF
TRBD2 | TRBV6-2/TRBV6-3 | . | CASSYLAGLPTGELFF
TRBD1 | TRBV20-1 | once | CSARTDRGTAEAFF
. | TRBV15 | . | CATSLAVGGDEAFF
. | TRBV6-5 | . | CASSSPGLEQPQHF
. | TRBV5-4 | once | CASSLGPRGETQYF
. | TRBV3-1 | . | CASSQSRTPNTGELFF
. | TRBV28 | . | CASRPYGKRDNQPQHF
. | TRBV20-1 | . | CSARSGINTGELFF
. | TRBV14 | . | CASSHGVQGRINEQFF
. | TRBV6-5 | once | CASSYTAGEGADTQYF
TRBD2 | TRBV4-2 | . | CASSQDRASGGTDTQYF
TRBD1 | TRBV30 | . | CAWSRDRPYGYTF
. | TRBV29-1 | . | CSAAEGGYGYTF
. | TRBV18 | . | CASLRTANTEAFF
. | TRBV18 | . | CASSPPGLGYEQYF
TRBD1 | TRBV7-8 | . | CASNRDRSSYEQYF
. | TRBV4-3 | . | CASSQESYRRGATDTQYF
TRBD1 | TRBV5-1 | . | CASSLAAGGPYEQYF
. | TRBV9 | . | CASSPQLAANEQFF
. | TRBV6-2/TRBV6-3 | . | CASSSRHPLAATNEKLFF
TRBD1 | TRBV27 | . | CASSLRDRGPREQFF
. | TRBV30 | . | CAWSKGSYNEQFF
. | TRBV18 | . | CASSPMSGGNQPQHF
TRBD1 | TRBV4-1 | . | CASSQEKTGQGVNTF